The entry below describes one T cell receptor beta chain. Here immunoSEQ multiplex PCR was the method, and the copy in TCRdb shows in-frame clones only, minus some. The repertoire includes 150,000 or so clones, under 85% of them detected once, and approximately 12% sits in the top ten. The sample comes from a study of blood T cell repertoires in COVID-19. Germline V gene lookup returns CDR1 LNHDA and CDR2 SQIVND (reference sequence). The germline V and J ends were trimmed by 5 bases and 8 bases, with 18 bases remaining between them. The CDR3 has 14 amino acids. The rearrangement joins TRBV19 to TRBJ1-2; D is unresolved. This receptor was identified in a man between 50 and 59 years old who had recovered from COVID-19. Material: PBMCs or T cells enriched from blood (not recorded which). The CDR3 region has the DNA TGTGCCAGTAGTTATGGACTGTCTCGGGGAGGCTACACCTTC. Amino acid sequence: CASSYGLSRGGYTF.